The 22 T cell receptor beta chains below come from one sample, sequenced in a study of blood T cell repertoires in COVID-19. The assay was immunoSEQ multiplex PCR, and TCRdb's table has in-frame clones only and misses some. Of some 140,000 clones in the sample, about 80% are singletons; the top ten hold 12%. Material: peripheral blood. The receptor set was obtained from an older woman with COVID-19, enrolled during active disease.

This chain links TRBV7-9 with TRBJ2-2, with TRBD1 matching 7 bases. This CDR3 is 14 amino acids long. Germline lookup yields CDR1 SEHNR and CDR2 FQNEAQ (reference sequence). V lost 5 bases, J lost 3 bases, and 3 bases stayed unmatched. The DNA of the CDR3 is TGTGCCAGCAGCCTACAGGGGTACACCGGGGAGCTGTTTTTT. Translating gives CASSLQGYTGELFF.

The chain links TRBV2 to TRBJ2-2, with a weak D call TRBD2 (6 bases). The CDR3 spans 16 residues. V lost 5 bases, J lost 5 bases, and 18 bases lay in between. CDR1 SNHLY and CDR2 FYNNEI come from the germline V gene. CDR3 residues: CASSRDSLKGTGELFF. In nucleotides, the CDR3 is TGTGCCAGCAGTCGGGACTCCCTCAAGGGGACCGGGGAGCTGTTTTTT.

This rearrangement joins TRBV19 to TRBJ2-1; TRBD1 matches at 7 bases. Germline-derived CDR1 and CDR2 are LNHDA and SQIVND (reference sequence). The CDR3 is made up of 14 amino acids. J gave up 2 bases and V 5 bases, and 3 bases lay outside the gene matches. CDR3 in amino acids: CASSETGPYNEQFF. DNA for the CDR3: TGTGCCAGTAGTGAGACAGGGCCCTACAATGAGCAGTTCTTC. Full variable domain (rest looked up from reference TRBV19 and TRBJ2-1): DGGITQSPKYLFRKEGQNVTLSCEQNLNHDAMYWYRQDPGQGLRLIYYSQIVNDFQKGDIAEGYSVSREKKESFPLTVTSAQKNPTAFYLCASSETGPYNEQFFGPGTRLTVL.

The V gene is TRBV6-5, the J gene TRBJ1-4; 9 bases align to TRBD1. V dropped 5 bases and J dropped 7; count of bases not matched to a gene: 8. The germline CDR1 and CDR2 sequences are MNHEY and SVGAGI. The CDR3 contains 15 residues. In nucleotides, the CDR3 is TGTGCCAGCAGTCCACAGGGGGCGGGGGGTGAAAAACTGTTTTTT. The encoded protein is CASSPQGAGGEKLFF.

V is TRBV18 and J is TRBJ2-1, with D perhaps TRBD1 (7 bases). The CDR3 loop spans 19 amino acids. Germline-derived CDR1 and CDR2 are KGHSH and LQKENI. V lost 1 base and J 7 bases, leaving 26 bases between the germline ends. CDR3 DNA sequence: TGTGCCAGCTCACCACTGAGGCGACGGGAGACAGGGTCGAAGAATGAGCAGTTCTTC. Translation gives CASSPLRRRETGSKNEQFF.

The CDR3 spells CASSHPVGQKQETQYF. The CDR3 DNA follows: TGTGCCAGCAGCCACCCGGTCGGACAGAAACAAGAGACCCAGTACTTC. The J gene is TRBJ2-5, the V gene TRBV3-1 (or the pseudogene TRBV3-2); TRBD1 might be the D (6 bases). CDR1 is LGHDT, CDR2 YNNKEL, per germline (reference sequence). The CDR3 covers 16 residues. The V gene lost 3 bases and the J gene lost 2 bases, with 16 bases spanning the gap.

V and J are TRBV18 and TRBJ1-1; D unresolved. This CDR3 comprises 12 residues. V was clipped by 3 bases and J by 3 bases, with 5 bases between them. Germline V gene data show CDR1 as KGHSH and CDR2 as LQKENI. The CDR3 nucleotides are TGTGCCAGCTCACCGCAGGACACTGAAGCTTTCTTT. It yields the protein CASSPQDTEAFF.

Of note for this clone: The sample has other DNA sequences that encode this CDR3 too. The genes are TRBV2 and TRBJ1-5, with TRBD1 identical over 8 bases. This CDR3 has 16 amino acids. V shed 5 bases, J shed 7 bases, and the junction held 13 bases outside the gene matches. Germline CDR1 reads SNHLY; CDR2 reads FYNNEI. CDR3 protein: CASSTKWTGIWQPQHF. The CDR3, as DNA: TGTGCCAGCAGTACAAAATGGACAGGGATTTGGCAGCCCCAGCATTTT.

The gene calls are TRBV30 and TRBJ2-3; 7 nucleotides line up with TRBD2. Trimming removed 0 bases from V and 2 bases from J; junction bases left unmatched: 5. This CDR3 has 15 residues. CDR1 GTSNPN and CDR2 SVGIG come from the germline V gene (reference sequence). CDR3 nucleotides: TGTGCCTGGAGTGTACGAGCGGGACCCACAGATACGCAGTATTTT. Protein sequence: CAWSVRAGPTDTQYF.

The chain employs TRBV2 and TRBJ2-2; 9 positions match TRBD1. CDR3 length equals 16 residues. CDR1 is SNHLY and CDR2 is FYNNEI in the germline V gene. The junction had 9 bases not matched to a gene; V was cut back by 4 bases and J by 6 bases. CDR3 in amino acids: CASSVRQGDIAGELFF. The CDR3 coding sequence is TGTGCCAGCAGTGTCCGACAGGGGGATATCGCCGGGGAGCTGTTTTTT.

The chain links TRBV5-1 to TRBJ1-1; TRBD1 agrees at 7 bases. The germline V gene has CDR1 SGHRS and CDR2 YFSETQ. V was pared by 0 bases and J by 0 bases, with 8 bases of the junction left unmatched. This CDR3 is built from 17 residues. The CDR3 DNA reads as TGCGCCAGCAGCTTGGAAACCGGGACAGTTATGAACACTGAAGCTTTCTTT. It codes for CASSLETGTVMNTEAFF.

Notes on this clone: Other nucleotide sequences from this sample produce the same CDR3. V and J are TRBV18 and TRBJ1-1; 7 bases align to TRBD1. Losses at the gene ends were 3 bases for V and 2 bases for J; bases not matched to a gene: 6. This CDR3 contains 15 residues. Germline CDR1 KGHSH, CDR2 LQKENI. Written as DNA, the CDR3 is TGTGCCAGCTCACCGAGACAGGGCGGCAACACTGAAGCTTTCTTT. It encodes CASSPRQGGNTEAFF.

The chain combines TRBV7-9 with TRBJ1-2; tentatively, D is TRBD1 (6 bases). The CDR3 has 13 residues. CDR1 and CDR2 from the germline V gene are SEHNR and FQNEAQ (reference sequence). V lost 5 bases and J lost 7, with 14 bases in between. Written as DNA, the CDR3 is TGTGCCAGCAGCAACGGGGGGCTACGTGGCTACACCTTC. Its translation: CASSNGGLRGYTF.

The rearrangement uses TRBV6-6 and TRBJ2-4; possibly TRBD1 for D (6 bases). CDR3 length: 14 residues. The germline V gene has CDR1 MNHNY and CDR2 SVGAGI (reference sequence). Trimming left V 2 bases short and J 10 bases short, with 15 bases between. CDR3 DNA: TGTGCCAGCAGTTACGGACCGGGGACAACGATTCAGTACTTC. Translation gives CASSYGPGTTIQYF.

The rearrangement joins TRBV27 to TRBJ1-2, with D unresolved. With 3 bases removed from V and 0 bases from J, the gap between germline ends came to 11 bases. In germline, CDR1 is MNHEY, CDR2 SMNVEV (reference sequence). This CDR3 is 15 amino acids long. The CDR3 DNA reads TGTGCCAGCAGTTTGACACCCTCAACTAACTATGGCTACACCTTC. This codes for CASSLTPSTNYGYTF.

The V gene is TRBV3-1 (or the pseudogene TRBV3-2), the J gene TRBJ2-7; 8 nucleotides line up with TRBD2. The ends lost 4 bases at V and 3 bases at J; junction bases unmatched: 2. Germline assignment: CDR1 LGHDT and CDR2 YNNKEL (reference sequence). The CDR3 is 13 residues long. In DNA form, the CDR3 reads TGTGCCAGCAGCCCGGGGACTAGCTACGAGCAGTACTTC. Protein sequence: CASSPGTSYEQYF.

This clone turned up a few times. The chain couples TRBV6-5 to TRBJ1-2; 11 nucleotides agree with TRBD1. This CDR3 contains 15 residues. V shed 4 bases and J 2 bases; nucleotides not matched to a gene: 3. CDR1 MNHEY and CDR2 SVGAGI come from the germline V gene. CDR3 in DNA: TGTGCCAGCAGTTTGCGGGACAGGGGGAACTATGGCTACACCTTC. Translating gives CASSLRDRGNYGYTF.

This chain links TRBV6-6 with TRBJ2-4; the match to TRBD1 covers 9 bases. Germline V gene sequence: CDR1 MNHNY, CDR2 SVGAGI (reference sequence). J gave up 2 bases and V 7 bases, and 9 bases lay outside the gene matches. The CDR3 consists of 16 residues. CDR3 in amino acids: CASTSPGTGPKNIQYF. The CDR3 DNA sequence: TGTGCCAGCACCTCCCCCGGGACAGGGCCCAAAAACATTCAGTACTTC.

The V call is TRBV19, the J call TRBJ1-4, with no clear D. Germline CDR1 and CDR2: LNHDA and SQIVND (reference sequence). V was trimmed by 5 bases and J by 5 bases, leaving 12 bases between them. The CDR3 consists of 14 residues. CDR3 protein: CASSPTHPNEKLFF. The DNA for the CDR3 is TGTGCCAGTAGTCCCACTCATCCAAATGAAAAACTGTTTTTT.

This clone was seen at least ten times. This rearrangement joins TRBV5-1 to TRBJ1-2, with a tentative D call TRBD1 (5 bases). This CDR3 contains 14 residues. Per the germline V gene, CDR1 is SGHRS and CDR2 is YFSETQ. V lost 4 bases, J lost 4 bases, and 14 bases lay in between. CDR3 nucleotide sequence: TGCGCCAGCAGCCTGGACCCGGGGGGCTATGGCTACACCTTC. This encodes CASSLDPGGYGYTF.

CDR3 sequence (DNA): TGTGCCAGCAGCCCCATGGGGGAGGGCCCTTACAATGAGCAGTTCTTC. Encoded protein: CASSPMGEGPYNEQFF. J is TRBJ2-1 and V is TRBV7-3; 7 bases fit TRBD2. Germline V gives CDR1 SGHTA, CDR2 FQGTGA. The CDR3 extends over 16 amino acids. V shed 5 bases and J 4 bases; nucleotides not matched to a gene: 11.

The chain employs TRBV12-5 and TRBJ2-7; 7 positions match TRBD2. Germline CDR1 is LGHNT and CDR2 is FRNRAP. V lost 3 bases to trimming and J lost 7 bases; unmatched junction nucleotides: 9. The CDR3 has 14 residues. In nucleotides, the CDR3 is TGTGCTAGTGGTTTCGGTAGAGCGCGGGGGGAGCAGTACGTC. It codes for CASGFGRARGEQYV.